These 22 T cell receptor beta chains were all obtained from the same sample, sequenced in a study of T-cell memory formation after mild COVID-19. From the 5' RACE reads, TCRdb called clonotypes with MiXCR, one entry per CDR3 protein. Altogether approximately 300,000 distinct CDR3 sequences are present, about 15% being singletons, with the ten largest covering over 20%. The material sequenced was PBMCs or a T cell subset sorted from them (not recorded which). Receptors originate from a young man who had mild COVID-19 (a few samples of this study predate the infection). Cell type and time point are not known.

The chain joins TRBV3-1 to TRBJ2-3, with D uncertain. Germline V CDR1 and CDR2: LGHDT, YNNKEL (reference sequence). V dropped 4 bases and J dropped 4 bases, with 9 bases sitting between them. The CDR3 sequence is 13 residues long. The CDR3 region has the DNA TGTGCCAGCAGCCTCCGGGCCGCAGATACGCAGTATTTT. Encoded protein: CASSLRAADTQYF.

A few counts support this clonotype. The chain recombines TRBV20-1 with TRBJ1-6; D uncertain. V was cut by 1 base and J by 9 bases, with 19 bases left in between. The CDR3 has 16 residues. CDR1 and CDR2 (germline): DFQATT, SNEGSKA (reference sequence). The CDR3 coding sequence is TGCAGTGCTAGAGTGCGGGCGATGCCGGGCCGTTCACCCCTCCACTTT. This encodes CSARVRAMPGRSPLHF.

This chain uses TRBV7-2 with TRBJ1-1; D is uncertain. Deletions cut 2 bases from V and 1 base from J, with 17 bases between. Per germline, CDR1 SGHTA and CDR2 FQGNSA. The CDR3 runs to 17 residues. CDR3 sequence (DNA): TGTGCCAGCAGCTTAAGGGCCAGAAGGGTCCCGAACACTGAAGCTTTCTTT. It codes for CASSLRARRVPNTEAFF.

This clonotype has only a few counts. The rearrangement uses TRBV6-4 and TRBJ1-1; no definite D call. V was shortened by 6 bases and J by 3 bases, with 11 bases between the two germline ends. The CDR3 extends over 13 amino acids. Germline V gene data show CDR1 as MRHNA and CDR2 as SNTAGT. This CDR3 reads CASSFTEDTEAFF. The CDR3 region has the DNA TGTGCCAGCAGCTTCACGGAGGACACTGAAGCTTTCTTT.

J is TRBJ2-5 and V is TRBV7-3; TRBD2 matches at 9 bases. CDR3 length: 16 residues. After removal of 5 bases from V and 5 bases from J, the junction contained 12 bases not matched to a gene. CDR1 SGHTA and CDR2 FQGTGA come from the germline V gene. The CDR3 region has the DNA TGTGCCAGCAGCGCCGGGGGCGGGGGGGCATTTGAGACCCAGTACTTC. Translation: CASSAGGGGAFETQYF.

This clonotype was counted at least ten times. This chain joins TRBV29-1 and TRBJ2-1, with a tentative D call TRBD1 (6 bases). Germline assignment: CDR1 SQVTM and CDR2 ANQGSEA. The V end lost 6 bases, the J end lost 0 bases, and 12 bases lay between the germline ends. The CDR3 spans 14 residues. The CDR3 DNA reads as TGCAGCGTCGTAGACAGGAGCTCCTACAATGAGCAGTTCTTC. This encodes CSVVDRSSYNEQFF.

In its sample, this clonotype was seen a few times. J is TRBJ1-4 and V is TRBV4-3; a weak D match, TRBD1 (5 bases). This CDR3 is 15 amino acids long. V gave up 3 bases and J gave up 3 bases, with 11 bases separating them. Germline CDR1 reads LGHNA; CDR2 reads YSLEER. CDR3 sequence reads: CASSQRGIANEKLFF. CDR3 coding DNA: TGCGCCAGCAGCCAGAGGGGAATAGCTAATGAAAAACTGTTTTTT.

This clonotype was counted only a few times. The chain has TRBV4-1 and TRBJ2-1; 8 bases match TRBD1. V lost 4 bases and J lost 7; bases outside the gene matches: 6. The CDR3 has 14 amino acids. Germline CDR1 and CDR2: MGHRA and YSYEKL. CDR3 amino acids: CASSPGQGRNEQFF. The CDR3 DNA follows: TGCGCCAGCAGCCCCGGACAGGGTAGGAATGAGCAGTTCTTC.

V gene TRBV7-9 combines with J gene TRBJ2-7; a possible D gene is TRBD2 (6 bases). Looked up from germline, CDR1 is SEHNR and CDR2 is FQNEAQ (reference sequence). CDR3 length equals 14 residues. V gave up 4 bases and J gave up 5 bases, with 15 bases separating them. CDR3 sequence: CASSSPWGDDEQYV. CDR3 nucleotides: TGTGCCAGCAGCTCGCCTTGGGGGGACGACGAGCAGTACGTC.

The chain recombines TRBV7-9 with TRBJ1-2; D perhaps matches TRBD1 (6 bases). Germline V gene sequence: CDR1 SEHNR, CDR2 FQNEAQ (reference sequence). The CDR3 runs 14 residues. The V gene lost 2 bases and the J gene lost 4 bases, with 11 bases spanning the gap. CDR3 region: CASSLQQGTYGYTF. The CDR3 nucleotides read TGTGCCAGCAGCTTACAGCAGGGGACCTATGGCTACACCTTC.

The chain recombines TRBV24-1 with TRBJ2-3, with TRBD2 identical over 7 bases. CDR1 is KGHDR, CDR2 SFDVKD, per germline. J was trimmed by 0 bases and V by 2 bases; bases with no gene match: 4. The CDR3 sequence is 16 residues long. CDR3 nucleotides: TGTGCCACCAGTGATTGGGGGGGTCGGAGCACAGATACGCAGTATTTT. Amino acids: CATSDWGGRSTDTQYF.

The chain couples TRBV2 to TRBJ1-1; possible D gene TRBD1, 6 bases. V lost 6 bases and J 3 bases, leaving 14 bases between the germline ends. Germline V CDR1 and CDR2: SNHLY, FYNNEI. The CDR3 consists of 14 residues. The CDR3 loop is CASRDPDRYTEAFF. In DNA, the CDR3 is TGTGCCAGCAGAGACCCGGACAGATACACTGAAGCTTTCTTT.

This chain uses TRBV5-1 with TRBJ1-1; the D gene is possibly TRBD1 (5 bases). Between the trimmed V and J ends, which lost 5 bases and 4 bases, there was a span of 15 bases. Germline V lookup: CDR1 SGHRS, CDR2 YFSETQ. This CDR3 contains 14 residues. CDR3: CASRRGGDGTEAFF. The CDR3 coding sequence is TGCGCCAGCAGACGGGGAGGGGATGGCACTGAAGCTTTCTTT.

At least ten counts were recorded for this clonotype. This chain links TRBV12-5 with TRBJ2-1, with D hard to call. Germline V lookup: CDR1 LGHNT, CDR2 FRNRAP. The CDR3 covers 12 residues. V was trimmed by 3 bases and J by 9 bases, leaving 9 bases between them. This chain's CDR3 is CASGFSPGEQFF. The DNA for the CDR3 is TGTGCTAGTGGTTTTAGTCCGGGTGAGCAGTTCTTC.

V is TRBV4-3 and J is TRBJ1-1; D is unclear. This CDR3 is 15 amino acids long. V was shortened by 0 bases and J by 7 bases, with 15 bases between the two germline ends. The germline V gene encodes CDR1 LGHNA and CDR2 YSLEER. CDR3 sequence: CASSQEGWGESEAFF. The CDR3 DNA follows: TGCGCCAGCAGCCAAGAGGGATGGGGTGAGAGTGAAGCTTTCTTT.

This clonotype was recorded a few times. The V and J genes are TRBV5-1 and TRBJ2-1; D remains unclear. The CDR3 consists of 13 residues. Trimming removed 0 bases at V and 5 bases at J, with 6 bases between. Germline CDR1 and CDR2: SGHRS and YFSETQ. The CDR3 DNA sequence: TGCGCCAGCAGCTTGGAGGCTCACAATGAGCAGTTCTTC. Protein: CASSLEAHNEQFF.

The table lists this clonotype with a count of one. This chain connects TRBV10-3 to TRBJ1-5; TRBD1 matches 9 bases. The CDR3 totals 13 residues. The germline gives CDR1 ENHRY, CDR2 SYGVKD. Trimming cost V 11 bases and J 7 bases; bases outside gene matches: 9. Here the CDR3 reads CAVGDRAQQPQHF. The CDR3 coding sequence is TGTGCCGTCGGGGACAGGGCCCAACAGCCCCAGCATTTT.

The chain combines TRBV5-1 with TRBJ2-3; TRBD1 or TRBD2 may be the D gene (5 bases each). This CDR3 has 14 amino acids. The germline V gene has CDR1 SGHRS and CDR2 YFSETQ. V gave up 4 bases and J gave up 2 bases, with 11 bases separating them. The DNA of the CDR3 is TGCGCCAGCAGCAGGGACGCCGCCACAGATACGCAGTATTTT. This sequence encodes CASSRDAATDTQYF.

About this clonotype itself: Given a much more abundant clone one base away, this may be a read error. The CDR3 protein is CASSLLGGEGLFF. CDR3 nucleotide sequence: TGCGCCAGCAGCCTCCTAGGGGGGGAGGGGCTGTTTTTT. The V and J genes are TRBV5-1 and TRBJ2-2, with D possibly being TRBD2 (7 bases). V lost 4 bases and J lost 13, with 17 bases in between. There are 13 residues in the CDR3. Germline V gives CDR1 SGHRS, CDR2 YFSETQ.

This clonotype occurred a few times. CDR3 in amino acids: CAISERQGTQPQHF. The CDR3, as DNA: TGTGCCATCAGTGAACGGCAGGGGACCCAGCCCCAGCATTTT. This chain joins TRBV10-3 and TRBJ1-5; tentative D call: TRBD1 (6 bases). Germline V lookup: CDR1 ENHRY, CDR2 SYGVKD. The CDR3 is 14 residues long. The V and J ends lost 3 bases and 7 bases respectively, with 13 bases between them.

This rearrangement joins TRBV7-9 to TRBJ2-3, with TRBD1 matching 7 bases. The CDR3 is 14 residues long. After removal of 5 bases from V and 4 bases from J, the junction contained 6 bases not matched to a gene. Germline V CDR1 and CDR2: SEHNR, FQNEAQ (reference sequence). Written as DNA, the CDR3 is TGTGCCAGCAGCGTGGGACAGATGGCAGATACGCAGTATTTT. Protein sequence: CASSVGQMADTQYF.

The chain carries TRBV4-1 and TRBJ2-3; D possibly corresponds to TRBD1 (5 bases). The CDR3 length is 14 residues. From germline, CDR1 is MGHRA and CDR2 YSYEKL. V was trimmed by 6 bases and J by 2 bases, leaving 12 bases between them. CDR3 in amino acids: CASSKTEFTDTQYF. The CDR3 nucleotides read TGCGCCAGCAGTAAGACAGAGTTCACAGATACGCAGTATTTT.